A selection of T cell receptor beta chains follows, all from one sample in a study of cytomegalovirus exposure and HLA in healthy donors. The repertoire was sequenced with immunoSEQ multiplex PCR; TCRdb's copy has only in-frame clones and lacks some. This sample has 150,000 to 200,000 clones; approximately 82% occur once, and the top ten carry about 8%. Source material: PBMCs. The receptors derive from a woman aged 40 to 49 in good health and CMV-seropositive. Both conserved end residues are part of each CDR3. The D gene is left open where the match is weak. Clone size is stated in some rows and not others, as once, few, many or a class when expanded.

TRBV9	NA	TRBJ2-1	NA	TGTGCCAGCAGCGCGCCGGGGGAGCAGTTCTTC	CASSAPGEQFF
TRBV27	NA	TRBJ1-1	NA	TGTGCCAGCAGTCCCAATAGGGGCACTGAAGCTTTCTTT	CASSPNRGTEAFF
TRBV7-8	NA	TRBJ1-3	NA	TGTGCCAGCAGCTTCCTAGGGGGCTCTGGAAACACCATATATTTT	CASSFLGGSGNTIYF
TRBV9	NA	TRBJ2-1	NA	TGTGCCAGCAGCCCACGGTACTTGAATGAGCAGTTCTTC	CASSPRYLNEQFF
TRBV19	NA	TRBJ1-2	few	TGTGCCAGTAGAGCCCCTAGGGGGATCTATGGCTACACCTTC	CASRAPRGIYGYTF
TRBV7-9	TRBD2	TRBJ2-7	NA	TGTGCCAGCAGCTTAGTGGCGGGAGTCAGAGTGTACGAGCAGTACTTC	CASSLVAGVRVYEQYF
TRBV2	TRBD2	TRBJ2-3	NA	TGTGCCAGCGGACTAGCTCCTCAACGCACAGATACGCAGTATTTT	CASGLAPQRTDTQYF
TRBV5-6	TRBD1	TRBJ1-4	NA	TGTGCCAGCAGCTTCACAGGGGGCGGAGAGGAAAAACTGTTTTTT	CASSFTGGGEEKLFF
TRBV10-1	NA	TRBJ2-2	NA	TGCACCAGCAGTGAACGACTAGTTACCGGGGAGCTGTTTTTT	CTSSERLVTGELFF
TRBV18	NA	TRBJ1-1	NA	TGTGCCAGCTCACCAACTTTGGCAGGAGGACGGGACACTGAAGCTTTCTTT	CASSPTLAGGRDTEAFF
TRBV15	NA	TRBJ1-5	NA	TGTGCCACCAGCACCGGGGTCCTAAGCAATCAGCCCCAGCATTTT	CATSTGVLSNQPQHF
TRBV19	NA	TRBJ1-2	NA	TGTGCCAGTAGTGAACAGTTTGGCGGCTACACCTTC	CASSEQFGGYTF
TRBV27	NA	TRBJ2-1	NA	TGTGCCAGCGGTTCGCGGGGCCCCTCCTCCAATGAGCAGTTCTTC	CASGSRGPSSNEQFF
TRBV2	TRBD1	TRBJ2-6	NA	TGTGCCAGCAGTGAAGCTAGGGGGACAGGGCTTCGCGGGGCCAACGTCCTGACTTTC	CASSEARGTGLRGANVLTF
TRBV11-2	NA	TRBJ2-5	few	TGTGCCAGCAGCTTACTTAGGCGGGCAGCAGAGACCCAGTACTTC	CASSLLRRAAETQYF
TRBV28	TRBD1	TRBJ1-5	NA	TGTGCCAGCAGTGCTCCGGGACAGGGGATTAGCAATCAGCCCCAGCATTTT	CASSAPGQGISNQPQHF
TRBV5-1	TRBD2	TRBJ2-1	few	TGCGCCAGCAGCTTGGCCGCGACTAGCGGGAGCTACTACGGTGGCAATGAGCAGTTCTTC	CASSLAATSGSYYGGNEQFF
TRBV29-1	NA	TRBJ1-1	NA	TGCAGCGCCCAAGGGGGGGCCGGGGACACTGAAGCTTTCTTT	CSAQGGAGDTEAFF
TRBV27	NA	TRBJ2-3	NA	TGTGCCACTCGGGGGAGGACGAGATCAGATACGCAGTATTTT	CATRGRTRSDTQYF
TRBV25-1	TRBD2	TRBJ2-7	NA	TGTGCCAGCAGTGAATCGGGCGGGAGCTCCTACGAGCAGTACTTC	CASSESGGSSYEQYF
TRBV11-2	TRBD1	TRBJ2-7	NA	TGTGCCAGCAGCACACTGACAGGGCCTGGGGAGCAGTACTTC	CASSTLTGPGEQYF
TRBV6-5	TRBD1	TRBJ1-2	NA	TGTGCCAGCAGTGCGGTACAGGGGGCGCGGGGCTACACCTTC	CASSAVQGARGYTF
TRBV6-6	NA	TRBJ2-3	once	TGTGCCAGCAGTCCCGGGACACTTCGCACAGATACGCAGTATTTT	CASSPGTLRTDTQYF
TRBV5-4	NA	TRBJ1-4	NA	TGTGCCAGCAGCTTGATAGGGGCCGAGGAAAAACTGTTTTTT	CASSLIGAEEKLFF
TRBV7-6	NA	TRBJ2-2	NA	TGTGCCAGCAGCTCCAGGGTGGAGGGCCACGGGGAGCTGTTTTTT	CASSSRVEGHGELFF
TRBV19	TRBD1	TRBJ1-5	NA	TGTGCCAGTAGTTACCTAGGGACAGACAGGCAAAATCAGCCCCAGCATTTT	CASSYLGTDRQNQPQHF
TRBV5-6	TRBD2	TRBJ2-2	NA	TGTGCCAGCAGCTTTCTAGCGGGAAGTCCCGGGGAGCTGTTTTTT	CASSFLAGSPGELFF
TRBV7-9	NA	TRBJ1-1	NA	TGTGCCAGCAGCGCTCGGGGGAGCGAGGAAGCTTTCTTT	CASSARGSEEAFF
TRBV4-1	TRBD1	TRBJ2-2	NA	TGCGCCAGCAGCGACAGGGGGGCCGGGGAGCTGTTTTTT	CASSDRGAGELFF
TRBV19	NA	TRBJ1-1	few	TGTGCCAGTACCCTCCAAGGGGGGGGGACTGAAGCTTTCTTT	CASTLQGGGTEAFF
TRBV7-9	TRBD1	TRBJ1-5	NA	TGTGCCAGCAGCGGGGCCGGGACAGGCAATCAGCCCCAGCATTTT	CASSGAGTGNQPQHF
TRBV6-5	NA	TRBJ1-6	few	TGTGCCAGCAGTTCGGAGAGGCGTAGGGGACCCCTCCACTTT	CASSSERRRGPLHF
TRBV19	TRBD1	TRBJ1-1	NA	TGTGCCAGTTGCGAGTTGCTGGCGACAGGGAGCGCGATGAACACTGAAGCTTTCTTT	CASCELLATGSAMNTEAFF
TRBV6-5	NA	TRBJ2-1	few	TGTGCCAGCACCGACGGGGTAAACTCCTACAATGAGCAGTTCTTC	CASTDGVNSYNEQFF
TRBV2	TRBD1	TRBJ1-2	NA	TGTGCCAGCAGTACGCCCCCGACAGGGAACTATGGCTACACCTTC	CASSTPPTGNYGYTF
TRBV27	TRBD1	TRBJ1-5	NA	TGTGCCAGCAGTTCGGGACAGGGGATCCAACCCCAGCATTTT	CASSSGQGIQPQHF
TRBV5-1	NA	TRBJ2-5	NA	TGCGCCAGCAGCTTGGGGCAGCCAGGTTGGGAGACCCAGTACTTC	CASSLGQPGWETQYF